What follows describes a single T cell receptor (beta chain). Germline V lookup: CDR1 GTSNPN, CDR2 SVGIG (reference sequence). CDR3 length: 12 residues. V shed 2 bases and J shed 3 bases, with 6 bases lying between them. This sample was taken from a study of blood T cell repertoires in COVID-19. Study in general: The United States, Italy and Spain were the sources of the acute and convalescent COVID-19 samples.

TCRdb's table, derived via immunoSEQ multiplex PCR, lists solely in-frame clones and lacks some. There are 250,000 or so clones in the sample; just over 85% occur only once, and under 3.5% lies in the top ten. The TCR comes from a woman in her twenties or thirties with active or convalescent COVID-19. V gene TRBV30 combines with J gene TRBJ2-3, with unresolved D. The sample consisted of peripheral blood. The CDR3 DNA reads as TGTGCCTGGAGTCTAAGTACAGATACGCAGTATTTT. Amino acids: CAWSLSTDTQYF.